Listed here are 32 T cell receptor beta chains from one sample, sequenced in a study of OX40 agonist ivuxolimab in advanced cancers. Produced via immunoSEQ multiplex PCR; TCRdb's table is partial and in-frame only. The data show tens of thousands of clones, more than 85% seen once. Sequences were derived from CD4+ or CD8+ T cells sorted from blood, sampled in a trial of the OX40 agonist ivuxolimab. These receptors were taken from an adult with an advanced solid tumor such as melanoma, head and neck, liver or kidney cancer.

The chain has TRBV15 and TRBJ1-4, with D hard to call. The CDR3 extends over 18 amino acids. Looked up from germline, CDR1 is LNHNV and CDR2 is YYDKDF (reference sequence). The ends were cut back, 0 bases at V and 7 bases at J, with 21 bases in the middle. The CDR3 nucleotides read TGTGCCACCAGCAGAGAGAGGGTGCAGGAACGGTCAGGTGAAAAACTGTTTTTT. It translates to CATSRERVQERSGEKLFF.

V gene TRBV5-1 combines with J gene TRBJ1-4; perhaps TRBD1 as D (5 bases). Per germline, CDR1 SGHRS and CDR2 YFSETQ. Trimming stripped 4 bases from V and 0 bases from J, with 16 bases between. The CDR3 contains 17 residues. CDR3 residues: CASSPSGTAPTNEKLFF. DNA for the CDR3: TGCGCCAGCAGCCCATCGGGGACCGCTCCAACTAATGAAAAACTGTTTTTT.

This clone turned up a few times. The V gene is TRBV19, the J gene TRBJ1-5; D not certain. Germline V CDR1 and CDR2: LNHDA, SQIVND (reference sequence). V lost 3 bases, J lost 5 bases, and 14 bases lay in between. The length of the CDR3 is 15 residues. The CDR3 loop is CASSIQTVVDQPQHF. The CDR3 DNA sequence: TGTGCCAGTAGTATCCAAACAGTCGTCGATCAGCCCCAGCATTTT.

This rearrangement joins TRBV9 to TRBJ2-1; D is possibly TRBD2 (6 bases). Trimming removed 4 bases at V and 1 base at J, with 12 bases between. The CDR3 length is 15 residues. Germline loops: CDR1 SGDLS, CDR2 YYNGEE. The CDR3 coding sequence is TGTGCCAGCAGCTCACGACTAGGGTCCTACAATGAGCAGTTCTTC. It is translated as CASSSRLGSYNEQFF. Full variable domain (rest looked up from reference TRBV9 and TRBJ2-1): DSGVTQTPKHLITATGQRVTLRCSPRSGDLSVYWYQQSLDQGLQFLIQYYNGEERAKGNILERFSAQQFPDLHSELNLSSLELGDSALYFCASSSRLGSYNEQFFGPGTRLTVL.

For the CDR3, the DNA is TGTGCCAGCAGGACCGCAGGACAGGGGTCCTACGAGCAGTACTTC. It translates to CASRTAGQGSYEQYF. The chain joins TRBV28 to TRBJ2-7; 9 nucleotides agree with TRBD1. V shed 6 bases and J 1 base; nucleotides not matched to a gene: 7. Germline V gene data show CDR1 as MDHEN and CDR2 as SYDVKM. This CDR3 comprises 15 residues.

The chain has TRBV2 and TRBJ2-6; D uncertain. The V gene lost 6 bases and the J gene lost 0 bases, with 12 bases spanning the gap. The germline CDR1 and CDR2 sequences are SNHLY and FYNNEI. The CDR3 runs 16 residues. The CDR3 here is CASSLRANSGANVLTF. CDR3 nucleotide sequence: TGTGCCAGCAGCCTCCGGGCCAACTCTGGGGCCAACGTCCTGACTTTC.

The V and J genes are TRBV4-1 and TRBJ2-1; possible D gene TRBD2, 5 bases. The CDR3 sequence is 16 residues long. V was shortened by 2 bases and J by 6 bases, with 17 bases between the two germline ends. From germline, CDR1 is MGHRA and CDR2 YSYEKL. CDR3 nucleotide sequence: TGCGCCAGCAGCCAAAACCCTAGCAGCGTTCGCAATGAGCAGTTCTTC. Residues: CASSQNPSSVRNEQFF.

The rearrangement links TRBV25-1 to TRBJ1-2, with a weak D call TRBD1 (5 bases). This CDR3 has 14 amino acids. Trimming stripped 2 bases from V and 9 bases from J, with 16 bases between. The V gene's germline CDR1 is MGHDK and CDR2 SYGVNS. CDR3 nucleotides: TGTGCCAGCAGTGAAGGGGGGACTGGCACGCGCTACACCTTC. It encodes CASSEGGTGTRYTF.

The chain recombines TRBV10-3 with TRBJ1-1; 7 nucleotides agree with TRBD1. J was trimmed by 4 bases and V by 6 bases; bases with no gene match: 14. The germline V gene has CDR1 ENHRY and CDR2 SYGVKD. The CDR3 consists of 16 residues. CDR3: CAIRGEQGKGSTEAFF. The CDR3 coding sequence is TGTGCCATCAGGGGGGAACAGGGGAAAGGGAGCACTGAAGCTTTCTTT.

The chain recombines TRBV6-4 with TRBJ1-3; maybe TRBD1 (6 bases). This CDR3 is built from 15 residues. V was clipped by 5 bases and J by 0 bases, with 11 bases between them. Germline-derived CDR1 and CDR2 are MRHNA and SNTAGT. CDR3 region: CASSPRGRSGNTIYF. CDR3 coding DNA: TGTGCCAGCAGTCCCCGGGGGCGCTCTGGAAACACCATATATTTT.

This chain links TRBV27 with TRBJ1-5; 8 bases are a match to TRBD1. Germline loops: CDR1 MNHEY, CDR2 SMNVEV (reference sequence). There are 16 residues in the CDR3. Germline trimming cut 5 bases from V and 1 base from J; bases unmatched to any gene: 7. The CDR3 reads CASSPYRGSSNQPQHF. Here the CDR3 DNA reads TGTGCCAGCAGTCCGTACAGGGGGTCGAGCAATCAGCCCCAGCATTTT.

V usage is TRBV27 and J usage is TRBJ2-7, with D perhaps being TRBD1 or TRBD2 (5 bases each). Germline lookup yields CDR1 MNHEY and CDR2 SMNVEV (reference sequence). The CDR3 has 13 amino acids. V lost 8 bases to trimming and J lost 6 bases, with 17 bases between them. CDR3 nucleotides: TGTGCCAGCGAGGGGACCTATGGGCCCGAGCAGTACTTC. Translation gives CASEGTYGPEQYF.

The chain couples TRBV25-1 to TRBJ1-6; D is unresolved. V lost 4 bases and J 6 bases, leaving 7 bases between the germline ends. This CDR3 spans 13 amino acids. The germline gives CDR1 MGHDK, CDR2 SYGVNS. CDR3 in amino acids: CASSVFVNSPLHF. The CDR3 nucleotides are TGTGCCAGCAGTGTCTTTGTTAATTCACCCCTCCACTTT.

The CDR3 DNA follows: TGTGCCAGCAGTTTCCAGCCCCGGGACCCTAGCAATCAGCCCCAGCATTTT. This codes for CASSFQPRDPSNQPQHF. The chain employs TRBV28 and TRBJ1-5, with a weak D call TRBD1 (5 bases). The CDR3 consists of 17 residues. The V gene's germline CDR1 is MDHEN and CDR2 SYDVKM. V dropped 3 bases and J dropped 0 bases, with 15 bases sitting between them.

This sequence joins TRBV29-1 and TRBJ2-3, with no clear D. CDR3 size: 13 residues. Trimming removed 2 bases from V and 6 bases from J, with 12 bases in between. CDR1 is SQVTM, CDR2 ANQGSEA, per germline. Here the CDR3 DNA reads TGCAGCGTTGAACATTTGGCCAGGGATACGCAGTATTTT. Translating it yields CSVEHLARDTQYF.

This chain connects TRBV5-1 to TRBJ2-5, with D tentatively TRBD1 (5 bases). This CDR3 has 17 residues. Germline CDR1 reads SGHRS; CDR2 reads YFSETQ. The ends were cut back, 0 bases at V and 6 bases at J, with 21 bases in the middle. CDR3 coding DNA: TGCGCCAGCAGCTTGGACAGGCGCGACTTAGGTAGAAAGACCCAGTACTTC. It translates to CASSLDRRDLGRKTQYF.

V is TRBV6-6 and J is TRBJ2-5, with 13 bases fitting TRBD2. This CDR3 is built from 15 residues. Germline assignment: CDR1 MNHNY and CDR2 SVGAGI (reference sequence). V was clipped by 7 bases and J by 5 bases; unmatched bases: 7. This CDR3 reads CASKRLAGGKETQYF. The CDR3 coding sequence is TGTGCCAGCAAGCGACTAGCGGGAGGCAAGGAGACCCAGTACTTC.

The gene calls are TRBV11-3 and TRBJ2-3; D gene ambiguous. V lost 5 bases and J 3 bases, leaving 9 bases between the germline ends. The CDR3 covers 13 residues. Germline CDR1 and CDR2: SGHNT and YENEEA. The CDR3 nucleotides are TGTGCCAGCAGCCAACTGGAGACAGATACGCAGTATTTT. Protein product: CASSQLETDTQYF.

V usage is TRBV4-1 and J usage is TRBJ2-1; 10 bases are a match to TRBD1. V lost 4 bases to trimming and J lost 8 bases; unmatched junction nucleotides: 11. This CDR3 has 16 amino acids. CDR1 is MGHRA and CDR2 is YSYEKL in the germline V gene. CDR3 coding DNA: TGCGCCAGCAGCCTAGGGGGACAGGGGAAGAGGGATGAGCAGTTCTTC. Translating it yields CASSLGGQGKRDEQFF.

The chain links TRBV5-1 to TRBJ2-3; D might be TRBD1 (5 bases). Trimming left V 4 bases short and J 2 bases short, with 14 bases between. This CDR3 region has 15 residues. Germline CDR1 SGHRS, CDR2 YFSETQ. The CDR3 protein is CASSAAGQNTDTQYF. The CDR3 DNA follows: TGCGCCAGCAGCGCCGCAGGGCAGAACACAGATACGCAGTATTTT.

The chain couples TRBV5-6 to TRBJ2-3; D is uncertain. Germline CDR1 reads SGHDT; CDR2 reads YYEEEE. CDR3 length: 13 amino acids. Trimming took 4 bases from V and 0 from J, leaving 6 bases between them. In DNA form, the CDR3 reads TGTGCCAGCAGCCGTAAAAGCACAGATACGCAGTATTTT. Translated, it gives CASSRKSTDTQYF.

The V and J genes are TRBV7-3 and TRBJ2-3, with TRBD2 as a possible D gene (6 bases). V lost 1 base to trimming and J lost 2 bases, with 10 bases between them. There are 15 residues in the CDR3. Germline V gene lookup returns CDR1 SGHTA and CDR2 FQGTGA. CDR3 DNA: TGTGCCAGCAGCTTAAGGCCTAGCGCCACAGATACGCAGTATTTT. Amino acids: CASSLRPSATDTQYF.

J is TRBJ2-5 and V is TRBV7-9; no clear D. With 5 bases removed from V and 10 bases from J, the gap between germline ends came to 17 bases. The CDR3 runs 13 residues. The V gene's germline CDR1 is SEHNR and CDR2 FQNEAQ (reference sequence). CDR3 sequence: CASSPGWALGQYF. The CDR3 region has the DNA TGTGCCAGCAGCCCTGGGTGGGCTCTGGGCCAGTACTTC.

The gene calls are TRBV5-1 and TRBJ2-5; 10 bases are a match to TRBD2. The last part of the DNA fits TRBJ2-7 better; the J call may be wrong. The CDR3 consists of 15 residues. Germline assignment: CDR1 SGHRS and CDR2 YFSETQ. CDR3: CASSWTSGLNYEQYF. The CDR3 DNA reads TGCGCCAGCAGCTGGACTAGCGGATTAAACTACGAGCAGTACTTC.

CDR3 residues: CASSLTGPRKETQYF. CDR3 bases: TGTGCCAGCTCACTCACGGGACCAAGAAAAGAGACCCAGTACTTC. The chain carries TRBV28 and TRBJ2-5; D tentatively reads TRBD1 or TRBD2 (5 bases each). Germline V gives CDR1 MDHEN, CDR2 SYDVKM. The CDR3 is 15 residues long. V lost 8 bases, J lost 3 bases, and 19 bases lay in between. Drawing the rest from reference TRBV28 and TRBJ2-5, the complete variable domain is DVKVTQSSRYLVKRTGEKVFLECVQDMDHENMFWYRQDPGLGLRLIYFSYDVKMKEKGDIPEGYSVSREKKERFSLILESASTNQTSMYLCASSLTGPRKETQYFGPGTRLLVL.

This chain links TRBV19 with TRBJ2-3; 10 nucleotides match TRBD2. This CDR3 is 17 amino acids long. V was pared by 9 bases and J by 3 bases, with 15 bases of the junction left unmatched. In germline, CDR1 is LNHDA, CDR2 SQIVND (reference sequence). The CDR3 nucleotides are TGTGCCAGCCGCCGGTCAGCGGGAGGGAGTAATACAGATACGCAGTATTTT. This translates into CASRRSAGGSNTDTQYF. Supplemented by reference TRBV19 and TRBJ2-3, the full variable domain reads DGGITQSPKYLFRKEGQNVTLSCEQNLNHDAMYWYRQDPGQGLRLIYYSQIVNDFQKGDIAEGYSVSREKKESFPLTVTSAQKNPTAFYLCASRRSAGGSNTDTQYFGPGTRLTVL.

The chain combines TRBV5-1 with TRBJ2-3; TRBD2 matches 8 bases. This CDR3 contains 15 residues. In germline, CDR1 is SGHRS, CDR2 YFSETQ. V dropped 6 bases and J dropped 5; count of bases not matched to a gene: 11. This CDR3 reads CASTLMSGSLDTQYF. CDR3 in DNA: TGCGCCAGCACCCTAATGAGCGGGAGTTTAGATACGCAGTATTTT.

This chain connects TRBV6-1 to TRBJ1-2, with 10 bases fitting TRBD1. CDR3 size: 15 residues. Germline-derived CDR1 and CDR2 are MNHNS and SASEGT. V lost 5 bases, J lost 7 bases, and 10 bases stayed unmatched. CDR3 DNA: TGTGCCAGCAGTTCGGGACAGGGGCCGGAGGTTGGCTACACCTTC. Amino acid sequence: CASSSGQGPEVGYTF.

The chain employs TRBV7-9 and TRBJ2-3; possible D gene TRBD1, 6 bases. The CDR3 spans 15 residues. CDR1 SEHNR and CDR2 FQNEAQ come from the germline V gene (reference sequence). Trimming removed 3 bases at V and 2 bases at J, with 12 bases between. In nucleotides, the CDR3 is TGTGCCAGCAGCTTGGGCAGGACAGACACAGATACGCAGTATTTT. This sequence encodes CASSLGRTDTDTQYF.

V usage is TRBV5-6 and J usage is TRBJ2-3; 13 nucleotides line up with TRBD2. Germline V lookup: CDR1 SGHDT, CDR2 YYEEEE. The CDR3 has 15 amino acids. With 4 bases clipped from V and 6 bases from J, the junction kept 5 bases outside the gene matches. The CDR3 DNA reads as TGTGCCAGCAGCCTGGGACTAGCGGGACGGGATACGCAGTATTTT. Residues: CASSLGLAGRDTQYF.

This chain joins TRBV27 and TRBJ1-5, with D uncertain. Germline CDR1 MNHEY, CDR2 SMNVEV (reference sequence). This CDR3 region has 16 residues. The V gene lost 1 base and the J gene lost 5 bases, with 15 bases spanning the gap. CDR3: CASSLFWGGSDQPQHF. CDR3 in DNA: TGTGCCAGCAGTTTATTCTGGGGAGGCAGCGATCAGCCCCAGCATTTT.

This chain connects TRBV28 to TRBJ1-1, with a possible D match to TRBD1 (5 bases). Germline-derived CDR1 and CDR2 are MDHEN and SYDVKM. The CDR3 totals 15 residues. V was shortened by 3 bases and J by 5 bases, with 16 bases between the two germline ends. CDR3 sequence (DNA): TGTGCCAGCAGTTTCCGGGGACGGCCGAGGACTGAAGCTTTCTTT. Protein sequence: CASSFRGRPRTEAFF. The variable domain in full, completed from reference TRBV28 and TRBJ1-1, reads DVKVTQSSRYLVKRTGEKVFLECVQDMDHENMFWYRQDPGLGLRLIYFSYDVKMKEKGDIPEGYSVSREKKERFSLILESASTNQTSMYLCASSFRGRPRTEAFFGQGTRLTVV.